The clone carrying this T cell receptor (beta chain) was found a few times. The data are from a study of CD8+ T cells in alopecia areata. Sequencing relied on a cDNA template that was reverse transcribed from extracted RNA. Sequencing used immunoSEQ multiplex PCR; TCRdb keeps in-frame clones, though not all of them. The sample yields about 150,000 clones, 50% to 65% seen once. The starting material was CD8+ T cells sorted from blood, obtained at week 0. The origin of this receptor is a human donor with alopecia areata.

As DNA, the CDR3 is TGCAGCGGATACTCGGGCGAGGATGGCTACACCTTC. Translated, it gives CSGYSGEDGYTF. The chain joins TRBV29-1 to TRBJ1-2; D remains ambiguous. The CDR3 runs 12 residues. The V gene's germline CDR1 is SQVTM and CDR2 ANQGSEA. With 7 bases removed from V and 6 bases from J, the gap between germline ends came to 15 bases.